This TCR beta chain was identified in a study of PD-1 blockade in classical Hodgkin lymphoma. Study-level findings and limits: Newly diagnosed patients were reported to exhibit reduced baseline TCR diversity relative to healthy donors. CD4+ TCR diversity, unlike CD8+, climbed significantly by C4D1. Baseline diversity was lower in partial responders and progressors than complete responders.

The germline V and J ends were trimmed by 3 bases and 1 base, with 9 bases remaining between them. The germline CDR1 and CDR2 sequences are ENHRY and SYGVKD. This CDR3 comprises 14 residues. Autologous stem cell transplantation was followed by relapse in every patient, and brentuximab vedotin exposure varied. Note on this clone: Its antigen is unidentified.

Produced via immunoSEQ multiplex PCR; TCRdb's table is partial and in-frame only. There are tens of thousands of clones in the sample; more than 65% occur only once, and roughly 4% lies in the top ten. The source is a human donor with classical Hodgkin lymphoma. The source material was peripheral blood mononuclear cells (PBMCs), sampled before the second cycle of nivolumab. This chain joins TRBV10-3 and TRBJ1-1; D is undetermined. CDR3 sequence: CAISDLASNTEAFF. The CDR3 DNA is TGTGCCATCAGTGATTTAGCGTCGAACACTGAAGCTTTCTTT.